This entry features one T cell receptor beta chain sequence. Its specificity is unknown. These data originate in a study of cytomegalovirus exposure and HLA in healthy donors. For the study at large: Per a later analysis, the roughly 700 first-cohort and approximately 120 validation repertoires shared one platform. Findings and limits, study-wide: According to reports, the classifier identified cytomegalovirus status with high specificity and sensitivity. Cytomegalovirus association was listed for about 150 TCR beta chains.

J lost 5 bases, V lost 0 bases, and 3 bases had no gene match. The CDR3 runs to 15 residues. The germline V gene encodes CDR1 SGHRS and CDR2 YFSETQ. Only in-frame clones appear in the TCRdb table, and some are missing; sequencing was by immunoSEQ multiplex PCR. The sample includes tens of thousands of clones, around 92% of them seen just once. Separate from the approximately 670-subject first cohort, the approximately 130-subject validation cohort was the one that the donors belonged to. V and J are TRBV5-1 and TRBJ2-3; the match to TRBD2 covers 10 bases. This clonotype was obtained from a woman aged 18-29 years in good health and CMV-seronegative. Sequenced material: PBMCs. CDR3 nucleotide sequence: TGCGCCAGCAGCTTGGATAGCGGGGGGTTAGATACGCAGTATTTT. This codes for CASSLDSGGLDTQYF. Drawing the rest from reference TRBV5-1 and TRBJ2-3, the complete variable domain is KAGVTQTPRYLIKTRGQQVTLSCSPISGHRSVSWYQQTPGQGLQFLFEYFSETQRNKGNFPGRFSGRQFSNSRSEMNVSTLELGDSALYLCASSLDSGGLDTQYFGPGTRLTVL.